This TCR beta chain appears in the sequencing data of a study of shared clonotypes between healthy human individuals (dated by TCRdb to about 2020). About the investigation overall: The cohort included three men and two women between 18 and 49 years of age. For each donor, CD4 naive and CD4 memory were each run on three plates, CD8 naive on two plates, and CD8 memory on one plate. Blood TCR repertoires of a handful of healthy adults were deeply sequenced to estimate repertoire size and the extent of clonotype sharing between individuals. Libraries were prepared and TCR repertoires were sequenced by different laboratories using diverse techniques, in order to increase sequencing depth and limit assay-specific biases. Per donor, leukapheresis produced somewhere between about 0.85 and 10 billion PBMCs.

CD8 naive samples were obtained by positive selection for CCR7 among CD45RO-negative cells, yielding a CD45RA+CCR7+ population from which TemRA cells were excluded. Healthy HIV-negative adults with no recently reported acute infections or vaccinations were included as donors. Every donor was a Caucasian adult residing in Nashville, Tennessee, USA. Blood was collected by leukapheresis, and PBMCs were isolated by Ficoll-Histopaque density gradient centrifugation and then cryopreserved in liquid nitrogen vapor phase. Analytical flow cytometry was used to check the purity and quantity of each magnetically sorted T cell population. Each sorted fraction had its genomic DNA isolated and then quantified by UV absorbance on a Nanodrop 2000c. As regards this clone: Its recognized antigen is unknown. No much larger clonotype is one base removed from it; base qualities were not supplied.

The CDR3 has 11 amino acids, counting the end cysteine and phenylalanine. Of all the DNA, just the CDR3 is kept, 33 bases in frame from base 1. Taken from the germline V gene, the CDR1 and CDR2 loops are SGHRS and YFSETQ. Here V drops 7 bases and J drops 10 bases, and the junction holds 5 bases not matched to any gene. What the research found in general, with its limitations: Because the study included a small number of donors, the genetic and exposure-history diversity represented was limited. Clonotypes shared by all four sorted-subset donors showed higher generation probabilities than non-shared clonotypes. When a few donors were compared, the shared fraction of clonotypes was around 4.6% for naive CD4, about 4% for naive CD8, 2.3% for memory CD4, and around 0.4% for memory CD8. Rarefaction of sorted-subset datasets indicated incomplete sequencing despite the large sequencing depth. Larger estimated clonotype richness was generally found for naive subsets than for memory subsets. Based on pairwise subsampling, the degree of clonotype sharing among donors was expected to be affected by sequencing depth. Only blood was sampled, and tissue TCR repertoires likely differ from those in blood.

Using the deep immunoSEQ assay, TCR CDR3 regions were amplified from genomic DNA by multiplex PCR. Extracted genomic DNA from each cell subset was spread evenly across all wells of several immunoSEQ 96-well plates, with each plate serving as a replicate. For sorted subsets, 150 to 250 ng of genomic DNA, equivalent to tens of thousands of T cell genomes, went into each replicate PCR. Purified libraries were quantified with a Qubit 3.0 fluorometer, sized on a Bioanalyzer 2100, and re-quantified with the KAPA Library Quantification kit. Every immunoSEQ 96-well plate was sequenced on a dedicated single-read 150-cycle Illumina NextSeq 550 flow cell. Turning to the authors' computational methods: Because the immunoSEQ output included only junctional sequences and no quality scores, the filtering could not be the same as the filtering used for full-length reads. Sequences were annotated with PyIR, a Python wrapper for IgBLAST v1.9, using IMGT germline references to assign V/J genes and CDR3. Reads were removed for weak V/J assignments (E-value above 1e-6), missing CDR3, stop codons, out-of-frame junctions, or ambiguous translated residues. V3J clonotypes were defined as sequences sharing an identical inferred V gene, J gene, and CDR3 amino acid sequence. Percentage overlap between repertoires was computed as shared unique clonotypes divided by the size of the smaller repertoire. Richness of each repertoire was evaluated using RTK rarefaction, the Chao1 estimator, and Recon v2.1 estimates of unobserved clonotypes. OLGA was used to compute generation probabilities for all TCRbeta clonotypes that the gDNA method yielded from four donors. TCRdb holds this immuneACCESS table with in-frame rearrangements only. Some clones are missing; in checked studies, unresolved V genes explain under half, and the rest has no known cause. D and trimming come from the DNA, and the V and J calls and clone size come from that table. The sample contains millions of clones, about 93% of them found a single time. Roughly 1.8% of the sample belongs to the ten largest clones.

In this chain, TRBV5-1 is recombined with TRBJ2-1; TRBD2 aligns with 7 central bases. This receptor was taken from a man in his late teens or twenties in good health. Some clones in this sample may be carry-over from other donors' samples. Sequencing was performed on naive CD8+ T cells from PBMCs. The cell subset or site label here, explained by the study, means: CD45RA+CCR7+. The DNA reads TGCGCCAGCCGGACTAGTCGGGAGCAGTTCTTC. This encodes CASRTSREQFF.